The clone carrying this TCR beta chain was seen at least ten times. From RNA, the CDR3 regions of TCR beta chains were amplified and sequenced. RT-PCR was first run with HTBI primers, then multiplex PCR in a second round. TCRdb re-analysed the multiplex PCR reads in MiXCR, keeping a single row per CDR3 protein. Among over 200,000 distinct CDR3 sequences, less than 30% were seen once, and the ten largest hold 9.1%. The sample belongs to a study of Graves' ophthalmopathy and Graves' hyperthyroidism. Per germline, CDR1 DFQATT and CDR2 SNEGSKA (reference sequence). Trimming took 5 bases from V and 3 from J, leaving 16 bases between them. The CDR3 runs to 14 residues.

The receptor was derived from a man over 45 with Graves' ophthalmopathy. This sequence joins TRBV20-1 and TRBJ1-2; tentatively, D is TRBD1 (6 bases). The source material was peripheral blood. CDR3 residues: CSAPTLTGHYGYTF. CDR3 bases: TGCAGTGCTCCAACACTTACAGGGCACTATGGCTACACCTTC.